Included here is one T cell receptor (beta chain) sequence, with context. Its specificity is unknown. PCR employed 60 Vbeta and 13 Jbeta primers. The table came from immunoSEQ multiplex PCR; TCRdb's copy has only in-frame clones and leaves some out. The sample data list some 71,000 clones. This specimen belongs to a study of cytomegalovirus exposure and HLA in healthy donors. Study context: Some 180 million T cells yielded 117 million unique TCR beta sequences in earlier analysis.

This CDR3 region has 15 residues. The ends were cut back, 2 bases at V and 2 bases at J, with 7 bases in the middle. In germline, CDR1 is MNHEY, CDR2 SVGAGI. Study observations and caveats: The listing of 150 to 200 TCR beta chains classed them as cytomegalovirus-associated. Earlier analysis found most TCR beta V segments productive about 90% or about 30% of the time.

The clonotype was recovered from a woman under 40 in good health and CMV-seronegative. V gene TRBV6-5 combines with J gene TRBJ1-6; D gene ambiguous. The sample comprised PBMCs. The CDR3 loop reads CASSYLLPYNSPLHF. The CDR3 DNA sequence: TGTGCCAGCAGTTACCTCCTCCCCTATAATTCACCCCTCCACTTT.